A single T cell receptor beta chain is shown here with its context. Antigen specificity is unknown. The data stem from a study of neurological immune-mediated disorders. Time point reported: longitudinal time-point 2. It was by 5'RACE with 10-nucleotide random UMIs that the cDNA was made. TCRdb fed the 5' RACE reads into MiXCR, producing one record per CDR3 protein. The repertoire holds some 87,000 distinct CDR3 sequences, with around 14% as singletons. Findings and limits, study-wide: No sharing of CDR3 amino acid sequences was observed among expanded clones across subjects, suggesting private repertoires in all groups.

Losses at the gene ends were 0 bases for V and 5 bases for J; bases not matched to a gene: 1. This CDR3 contains 15 residues. From germline, CDR1 is SGHRS and CDR2 YFSETQ. This receptor was identified in a female donor with HTLV-1-associated myelopathy (HAM/TSP). J is TRBJ1-5 and V is TRBV5-1; 11 nucleotides match TRBD1. The sequenced material came from PBMCs. DNA for the CDR3: TGCGCCAGCAGCTTGGGGACAGGGGGCCATCAGCCCCAGCATTTT. It yields the protein CASSLGTGGHQPQHF.